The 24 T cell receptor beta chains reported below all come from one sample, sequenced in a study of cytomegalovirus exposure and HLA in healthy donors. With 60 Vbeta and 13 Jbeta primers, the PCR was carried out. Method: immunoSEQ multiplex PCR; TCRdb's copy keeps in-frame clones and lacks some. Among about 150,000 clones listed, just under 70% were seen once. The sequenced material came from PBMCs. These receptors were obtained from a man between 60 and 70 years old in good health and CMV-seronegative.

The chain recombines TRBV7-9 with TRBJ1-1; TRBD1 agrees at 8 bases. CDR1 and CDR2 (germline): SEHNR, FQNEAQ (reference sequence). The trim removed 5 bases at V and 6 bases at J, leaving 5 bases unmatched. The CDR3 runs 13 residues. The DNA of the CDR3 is TGTGCCAGCAGCCAAGACAGGGGAGCTGAAGCTTTCTTT. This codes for CASSQDRGAEAFF. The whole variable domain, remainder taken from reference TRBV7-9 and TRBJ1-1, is DTGVSQNPRHKITKRGQNVTFRCDPISEHNRLYWYRQTLGQGPEFLTYFQNEAQLEKSRLLSDRFSAERPKGSFSTLEIQRTEQGDSAMYLCASSQDRGAEAFFGQGTRLTVV.

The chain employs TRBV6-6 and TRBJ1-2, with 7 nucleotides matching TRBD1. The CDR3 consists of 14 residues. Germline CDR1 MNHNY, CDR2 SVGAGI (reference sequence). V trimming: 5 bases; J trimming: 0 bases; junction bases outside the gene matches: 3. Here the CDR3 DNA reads TGTGCCAGCAGTCTGGGACAGCCTAACTATGGCTACACCTTC. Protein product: CASSLGQPNYGYTF.

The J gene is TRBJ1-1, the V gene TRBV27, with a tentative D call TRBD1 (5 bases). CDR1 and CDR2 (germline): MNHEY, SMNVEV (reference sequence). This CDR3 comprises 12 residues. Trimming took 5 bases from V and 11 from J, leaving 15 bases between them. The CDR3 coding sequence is TGTGCCAGCAGTCCATGGGGGGGTTCGGCTTTCTTT. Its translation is CASSPWGGSAFF.

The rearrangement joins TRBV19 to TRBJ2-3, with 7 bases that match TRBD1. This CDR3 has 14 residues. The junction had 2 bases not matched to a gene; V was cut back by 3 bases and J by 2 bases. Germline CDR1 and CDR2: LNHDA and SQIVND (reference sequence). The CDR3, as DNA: TGTGCCAGTAGTATGGGACAGCCCACAGATACGCAGTATTTT. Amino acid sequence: CASSMGQPTDTQYF.

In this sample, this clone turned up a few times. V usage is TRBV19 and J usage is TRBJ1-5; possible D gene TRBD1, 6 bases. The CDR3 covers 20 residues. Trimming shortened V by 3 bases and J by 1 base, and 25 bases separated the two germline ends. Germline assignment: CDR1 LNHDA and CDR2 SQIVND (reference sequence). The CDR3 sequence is CASSIDPRADSLWSNQPQHF. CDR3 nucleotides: TGTGCCAGTAGTATCGACCCTCGGGCGGACAGCCTATGGAGCAATCAGCCCCAGCATTTT. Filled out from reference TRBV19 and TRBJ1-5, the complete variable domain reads DGGITQSPKYLFRKEGQNVTLSCEQNLNHDAMYWYRQDPGQGLRLIYYSQIVNDFQKGDIAEGYSVSREKKESFPLTVTSAQKNPTAFYLCASSIDPRADSLWSNQPQHFGDGTRLSIL.

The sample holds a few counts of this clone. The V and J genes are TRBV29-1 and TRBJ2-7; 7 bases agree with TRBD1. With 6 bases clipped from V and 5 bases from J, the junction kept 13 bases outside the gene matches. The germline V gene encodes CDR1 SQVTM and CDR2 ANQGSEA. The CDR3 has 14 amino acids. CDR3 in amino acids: CSVALLTGDDEQYF. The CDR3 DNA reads TGCAGCGTCGCCCTCCTCACAGGGGACGACGAGCAGTACTTC.

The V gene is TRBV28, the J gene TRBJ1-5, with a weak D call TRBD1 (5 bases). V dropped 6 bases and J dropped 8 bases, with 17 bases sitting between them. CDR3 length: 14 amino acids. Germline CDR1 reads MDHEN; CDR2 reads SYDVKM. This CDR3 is CASRPRVTWEPQHF. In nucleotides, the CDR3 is TGTGCCAGCAGGCCCAGGGTTACCTGGGAGCCCCAGCATTTT.

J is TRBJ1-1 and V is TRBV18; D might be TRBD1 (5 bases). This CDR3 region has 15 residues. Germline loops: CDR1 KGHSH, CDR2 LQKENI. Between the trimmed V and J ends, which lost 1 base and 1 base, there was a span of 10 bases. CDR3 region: CASSPLPDKNTEAFF. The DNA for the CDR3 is TGTGCCAGCTCACCACTTCCGGACAAGAACACTGAAGCTTTCTTT.

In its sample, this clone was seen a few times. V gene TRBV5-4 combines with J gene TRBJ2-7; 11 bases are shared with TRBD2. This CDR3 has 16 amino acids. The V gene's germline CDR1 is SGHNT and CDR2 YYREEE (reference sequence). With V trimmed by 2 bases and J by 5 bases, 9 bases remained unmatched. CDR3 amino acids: CASSFLLAGGSDEQYF. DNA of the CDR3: TGTGCCAGCAGCTTCTTATTAGCGGGAGGGTCAGACGAGCAGTACTTC.

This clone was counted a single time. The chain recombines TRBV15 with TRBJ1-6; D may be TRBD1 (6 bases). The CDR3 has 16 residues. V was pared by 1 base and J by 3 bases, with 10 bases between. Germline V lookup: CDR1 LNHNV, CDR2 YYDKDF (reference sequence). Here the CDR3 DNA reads TGTGCCACCAGCAGAGTGGGGGCAAGCTATAATTCACCCCTCCACTTT. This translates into CATSRVGASYNSPLHF.

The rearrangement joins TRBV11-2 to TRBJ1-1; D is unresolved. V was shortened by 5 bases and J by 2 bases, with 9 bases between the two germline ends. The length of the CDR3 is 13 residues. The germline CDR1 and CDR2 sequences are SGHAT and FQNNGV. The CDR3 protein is CASSEASNTEAFF. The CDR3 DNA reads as TGTGCCAGCAGCGAGGCGTCTAACACTGAAGCTTTCTTT.

The CDR3 spells CASSEAGQGATNEKLFF. DNA of the CDR3: TGTGCCAGCAGTGAAGCGGGACAGGGGGCAACTAATGAAAAACTGTTTTTT. This chain uses TRBV2 with TRBJ1-4, with 11 bases that match TRBD1. V was pared by 0 bases and J by 0 bases, with 0 bases of the junction left unmatched. The CDR3 contains 17 residues. From germline, CDR1 is SNHLY and CDR2 FYNNEI.

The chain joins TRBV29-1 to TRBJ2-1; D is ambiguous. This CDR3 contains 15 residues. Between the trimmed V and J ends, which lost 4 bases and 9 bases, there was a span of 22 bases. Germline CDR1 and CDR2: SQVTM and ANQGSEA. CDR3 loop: CSVAPQSYRGAEQFF. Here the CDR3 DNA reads TGCAGCGTTGCCCCTCAATCTTATAGAGGAGCTGAGCAGTTCTTC.

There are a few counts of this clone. The CDR3: CASTHSDRQFF. Written as DNA, the CDR3 is TGTGCCAGCACCCATTCGGACAGGCAGTTCTTC. The chain has TRBV6-1 and TRBJ2-1, with D possibly being TRBD1 (6 bases). The CDR3 is 11 residues long. V was cut by 7 bases and J by 12 bases, with 13 bases left in between. The germline V gene has CDR1 MNHNS and CDR2 SASEGT.

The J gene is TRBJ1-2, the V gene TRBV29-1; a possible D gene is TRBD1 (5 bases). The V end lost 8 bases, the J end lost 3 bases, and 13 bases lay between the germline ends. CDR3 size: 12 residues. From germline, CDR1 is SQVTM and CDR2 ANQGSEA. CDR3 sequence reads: CSSRQSHYGYTF. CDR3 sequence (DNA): TGCAGCTCCCGACAGTCTCACTATGGCTACACCTTC.

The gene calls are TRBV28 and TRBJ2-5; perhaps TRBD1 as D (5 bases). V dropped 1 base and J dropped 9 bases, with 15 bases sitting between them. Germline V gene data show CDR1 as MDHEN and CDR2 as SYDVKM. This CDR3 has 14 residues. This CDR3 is CASSLLQAFMAQYF. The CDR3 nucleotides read TGTGCCAGCAGTTTATTACAGGCCTTCATGGCCCAGTACTTC.

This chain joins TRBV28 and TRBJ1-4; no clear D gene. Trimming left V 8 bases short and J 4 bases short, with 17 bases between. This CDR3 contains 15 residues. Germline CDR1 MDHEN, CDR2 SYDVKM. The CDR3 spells CASVTTGFGNEKLFF. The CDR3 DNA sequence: TGTGCCAGCGTTACGACGGGGTTTGGTAATGAAAAACTGTTTTTT.

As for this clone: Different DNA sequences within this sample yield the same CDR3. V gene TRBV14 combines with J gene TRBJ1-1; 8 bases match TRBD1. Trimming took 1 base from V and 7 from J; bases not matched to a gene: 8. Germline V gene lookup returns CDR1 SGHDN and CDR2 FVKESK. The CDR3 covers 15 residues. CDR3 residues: CASSQVGGTGGEAFF. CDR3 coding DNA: TGTGCCAGCAGCCAAGTGGGGGGGACAGGCGGTGAAGCTTTCTTT.

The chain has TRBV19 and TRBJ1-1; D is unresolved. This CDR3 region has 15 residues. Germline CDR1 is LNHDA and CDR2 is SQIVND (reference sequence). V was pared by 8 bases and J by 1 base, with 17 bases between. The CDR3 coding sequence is TGTGCCAGTTTAGATCTCGGGTCAGCGAACACTGAAGCTTTCTTT. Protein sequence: CASLDLGSANTEAFF.

CDR3 bases: TGTGCCTGGACGGGGCCCACCGGGGGGAATGAGCAGTTCTTC. Translation gives CAWTGPTGGNEQFF. This chain uses TRBV30 with TRBJ2-1; 7 nucleotides line up with TRBD2. V gave up 4 bases and J gave up 7 bases; unmatched junction bases: 10. The CDR3 contains 14 residues. Germline V lookup: CDR1 GTSNPN, CDR2 SVGIG (reference sequence).

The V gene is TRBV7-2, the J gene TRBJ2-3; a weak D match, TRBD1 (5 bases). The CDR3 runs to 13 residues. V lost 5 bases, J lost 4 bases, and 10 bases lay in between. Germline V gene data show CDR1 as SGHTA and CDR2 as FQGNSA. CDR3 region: CASSPEQADTQYF. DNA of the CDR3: TGTGCCAGCAGCCCTGAACAGGCAGATACGCAGTATTTT. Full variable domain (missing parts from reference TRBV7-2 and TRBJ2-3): GAGVSQSPSNKVTEKGKDVELRCDPISGHTALYWYRQSLGQGLEFLIYFQGNSAPDKSGLPSDRFSAERTGGSVSTLTIQRTQQEDSAVYLCASSPEQADTQYFGPGTRLTVL.

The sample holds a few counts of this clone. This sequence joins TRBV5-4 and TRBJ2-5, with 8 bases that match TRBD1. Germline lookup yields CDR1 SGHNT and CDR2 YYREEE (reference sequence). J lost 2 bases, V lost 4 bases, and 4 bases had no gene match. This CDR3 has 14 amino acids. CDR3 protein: CASSPGQAQETQYF. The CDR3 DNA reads TGTGCCAGCAGCCCGGGACAGGCTCAAGAGACCCAGTACTTC.

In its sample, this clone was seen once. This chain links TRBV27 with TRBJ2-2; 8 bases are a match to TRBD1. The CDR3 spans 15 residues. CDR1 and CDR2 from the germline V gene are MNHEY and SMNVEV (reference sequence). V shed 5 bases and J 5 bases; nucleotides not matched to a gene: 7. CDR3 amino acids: CASSVTGAGTGELFF. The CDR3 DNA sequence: TGTGCCAGCAGTGTGACAGGGGCCGGGACCGGGGAGCTGTTTTTT.

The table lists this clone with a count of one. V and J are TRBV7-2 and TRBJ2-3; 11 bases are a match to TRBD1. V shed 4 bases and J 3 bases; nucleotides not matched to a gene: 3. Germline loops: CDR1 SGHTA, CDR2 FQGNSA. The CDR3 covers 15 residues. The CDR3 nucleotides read TGTGCCAGCAGCTGGACAGGGGGCGGGACAGATACGCAGTATTTT. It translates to CASSWTGGGTDTQYF.